The 28 T cell receptor beta chains in this list originate from one sample, sequenced in a study of identical twins. TCRdb redid the calling of the 5' RACE reads with MiXCR, one entry per CDR3 protein. The repertoire holds hundreds of thousands of distinct CDR3 sequences, with 5.5% to 6.5% as singletons. The source material was naive T cells sorted from blood. The receptor set was obtained from a man younger than 30 in good health.

A word on this clonotype: Given a much more abundant clone one base away, this may be a read error. A read error is likely, as this CDR3 ends without the conserved phenylalanine or tryptophan. J is TRBJ1-1 and V is TRBV4-1; D unclear. The CDR3 spans 14 residues. Germline V gene lookup returns CDR1 MGHRA and CDR2 YSYEKL. V lost 3 bases and J lost 4, with 12 bases in between. The CDR3 region has the DNA TGCGCCAGCAGCCAGACAAGGATTGGCACTGAAGCTTTCTAT. As protein: CASSQTRIGTEAFY.

This clonotype was recorded at least ten times. This chain joins TRBV28 and TRBJ2-2; no clear D. Per the germline V gene, CDR1 is MDHEN and CDR2 is SYDVKM. This CDR3 region has 14 residues. Between the trimmed V and J ends, which lost 5 bases and 0 bases, there was a span of 7 bases. The CDR3 loop is CASSRRPNTGELFF. CDR3 sequence (DNA): TGTGCCAGCAGTCGACGGCCGAACACCGGGGAGCTGTTTTTT.

This clonotype was seen repeatedly, ten times or more. The V gene is TRBV28, the J gene TRBJ1-2; D remains ambiguous. Germline V gene sequence: CDR1 MDHEN, CDR2 SYDVKM. This CDR3 contains 14 residues. The V end was cut by 3 bases, the J end by 9 bases, with 17 bases between. The CDR3 nucleotides read TGTGCCAGCAGTTTCCCGCAGACAATTTGGAGCTACACCTTC. It yields the protein CASSFPQTIWSYTF.

V and J are TRBV7-3 and TRBJ2-2; D unresolved. Germline assignment: CDR1 SGHTA and CDR2 FQGTGA. CDR3 size: 13 residues. The ends were cut back, 5 bases at V and 6 bases at J, with 10 bases in the middle. The CDR3 region has the DNA TGTGCCAGCAGCCGAGATCTGGCCGGGGAGCTGTTTTTT. It encodes CASSRDLAGELFF.

This clonotype was observed many times. The chain couples TRBV10-3 to TRBJ2-1, with D perhaps being TRBD1 or TRBD2 (6 bases each). CDR1 and CDR2 from the germline V gene are ENHRY and SYGVKD. This CDR3 comprises 11 residues. Trimming pared 10 bases from V and 9 bases from J, leaving 13 bases between. The CDR3 loop reads CATDGGGEQFF. The CDR3, as DNA: TGTGCCACCGACGGGGGCGGTGAGCAGTTCTTC.

This clonotype appeared a few times. CDR3 residues: CASSLKRSVGELFF. CDR3 coding DNA: TGTGCCAGCAGCTTAAAGAGAAGCGTCGGGGAGCTGTTTTTT. The chain is built from TRBV7-2 and TRBJ2-2, with D hard to call. The V end was cut by 2 bases, the J end by 7 bases, with 11 bases between. The V gene's germline CDR1 is SGHTA and CDR2 FQGNSA. This CDR3 comprises 14 residues.

V is TRBV28 and J is TRBJ1-5; TRBD1 agrees at 9 bases. With 5 bases clipped from V and 4 bases from J, the junction kept 9 bases outside the gene matches. CDR3 size: 16 residues. CDR1 and CDR2 (germline): MDHEN, SYDVKM. The CDR3 here is CASSAGTGRANQPQHF. The CDR3 DNA reads TGTGCCAGCAGTGCCGGGACAGGGAGGGCTAATCAGCCCCAGCATTTT.

This clonotype was picked up many times. Germline and junction disagree at one end, which may indicate a read error. The V gene is TRBV20-1, the J gene TRBJ2-1, with TRBD2 identical over 8 bases. The CDR3 has 19 residues. The germline gives CDR1 DFQATT, CDR2 SNEGSKA (reference sequence). The CDR3 protein is CSATFMEREPFLSSNEQFF. DNA of the CDR3: TGCAGTGCTACCTTCATGGAGCGGGAGCCTTTCCTTTCCTCCAATGAGCAGTTCTTC.

This clonotype was seen repeatedly, ten times or more. The rearrangement links TRBV10-3 to TRBJ2-1, with TRBD2 matching 8 bases. V shed 10 bases and J 3 bases; nucleotides not matched to a gene: 5. Germline CDR1 ENHRY, CDR2 SYGVKD. The CDR3 runs to 13 residues. The DNA for the CDR3 is TGTGCCAGCCGACTAGCGAACTACAATGAGCAGTTCTTC. Amino acids: CASRLANYNEQFF.

The chain recombines TRBV7-9 with TRBJ2-3; 10 bases are shared with TRBD1. Losses at the gene ends were 2 bases for V and 2 bases for J; bases not matched to a gene: 7. Germline V gene data show CDR1 as SEHNR and CDR2 as FQNEAQ (reference sequence). The CDR3 is made up of 17 amino acids. CDR3 in DNA: TGTGCCAGCAGCTTATATCCGGGACAGGGGTACACAGATACGCAGTATTTT. Its protein is CASSLYPGQGYTDTQYF.

This clonotype was observed many times. V and J are TRBV20-1 and TRBJ2-1; D gene unclear. Trimming removed 1 base from V and 7 bases from J, with 8 bases in between. The CDR3 is 12 residues long. CDR1 and CDR2 (germline): DFQATT, SNEGSKA (reference sequence). The CDR3 sequence: CSARGPKNEQFF. In DNA, the CDR3 is TGCAGTGCTAGAGGACCCAAAAATGAGCAGTTCTTC.

This clonotype showed up just a few times. This chain uses TRBV11-2 with TRBJ2-1; a possible D gene is TRBD1 (5 bases). CDR1 is SGHAT and CDR2 is FQNNGV in the germline V gene. Trimming stripped 2 bases from V and 3 bases from J, with 14 bases between. The CDR3 contains 16 residues. The CDR3 nucleotides read TGTGCCAGCAGCTTATCTGGGGCTATCCTCTACAATGAGCAGTTCTTC. Its protein product is CASSLSGAILYNEQFF.

This clonotype has more than one count but fewer than ten. V is TRBV10-3 and J is TRBJ2-3, with D perhaps matching TRBD2 (6 bases). The germline CDR1 and CDR2 sequences are ENHRY and SYGVKD. CDR3 size: 15 residues. V was cut by 0 bases and J by 4 bases, with 11 bases left in between. The DNA for the CDR3 is TGTGCCATCAGTGAGTCGGGGGAGGTGGCAGATACGCAGTATTTT. Translating it yields CAISESGEVADTQYF.

There are many counts of this clonotype. This chain uses TRBV27 with TRBJ1-5, with 8 bases that match TRBD1. The CDR3 covers 15 residues. Losses at the gene ends were 2 bases for V and 3 bases for J; bases not matched to a gene: 3. Germline CDR1 reads MNHEY; CDR2 reads SMNVEV (reference sequence). The chain's CDR3 is CASSLGRGPNQPQHF. The CDR3 DNA is TGTGCCAGCAGTTTAGGCAGGGGGCCCAATCAGCCCCAGCATTTT.

The chain couples TRBV6-4 to TRBJ2-3, with no clear D. Looked up from germline, CDR1 is MRHNA and CDR2 is SNTAGT. CDR3 length: 17 amino acids. Trimming removed 3 bases from V and 4 bases from J, with 20 bases in between. The CDR3 loop reads CASSENVGYAQSDTQYF. In DNA form, the CDR3 reads TGTGCCAGCAGTGAAAACGTGGGCTATGCACAGTCAGATACGCAGTATTTT.

This sequence joins TRBV5-6 and TRBJ2-1, with TRBD2 matching 7 bases. Germline V gene data show CDR1 as SGHDT and CDR2 as YYEEEE. V gave up 3 bases and J gave up 8 bases; unmatched junction bases: 11. The CDR3 length is 15 residues. This CDR3 reads CASSWDKGGGDEQFF. In nucleotides, the CDR3 is TGTGCCAGCAGCTGGGATAAAGGTGGGGGGGATGAGCAGTTCTTC.

V and J are TRBV5-5 and TRBJ2-1; D may be TRBD2 (5 bases). CDR1 and CDR2 from the germline V gene are SGHKS and YYEKEE (reference sequence). The CDR3 spans 13 residues. Trimming took 4 bases from V and 9 from J, leaving 14 bases between them. Here the CDR3 reads CASSRLLIGEQFF. The CDR3, as DNA: TGTGCCAGCAGCCGACTACTTATTGGTGAGCAGTTCTTC.

This clonotype was counted between two and nine times. This chain uses TRBV9 with TRBJ2-3; D not resolved. Trimming removed 0 bases from V and 5 bases from J, with 7 bases in between. CDR3 length: 13 amino acids. Germline V CDR1 and CDR2: SGDLS, YYNGEE. CDR3: CASSVDQIDTQYF. In nucleotides, the CDR3 is TGTGCCAGCAGCGTAGACCAAATAGATACGCAGTATTTT.

This clonotype was counted many times. The chain links TRBV5-1 to TRBJ2-4; D may be TRBD1 (5 bases). The V end was cut by 4 bases, the J end by 0 bases, with 20 bases between. Germline lookup yields CDR1 SGHRS and CDR2 YFSETQ. CDR3 length: 18 residues. DNA of the CDR3: TGCGCCAGCAGCACAAGGACACTCGACTTACTAGCCAAAAACATTCAGTACTTC. Protein sequence: CASSTRTLDLLAKNIQYF.

There are many counts of this clonotype. The rearrangement links TRBV12-3 or TRBV12-4 to TRBJ2-2; 9 bases fit TRBD2. The CDR3 runs to 17 residues. J was trimmed by 3 bases and V by 9 bases; bases with no gene match: 14. CDR3 residues: CASDLAGAQQHTGELFF. DNA of the CDR3: TGTGCCAGTGACTTAGCGGGAGCTCAGCAACACACCGGGGAGCTGTTTTTT.

This clonotype was recorded many times. The chain has TRBV18 and TRBJ2-3; 13 nucleotides line up with TRBD2. Trimming took 2 bases from V and 5 from J; bases not matched to a gene: 10. The germline CDR1 and CDR2 sequences are KGHSH and LQKENI. This CDR3 spans 18 amino acids. The CDR3 spells CASSPTSGRAEIIDTQYF. The CDR3 DNA is TGTGCCAGCTCACCAACTAGCGGGAGGGCCGAGATCATAGATACGCAGTATTTT.

This clonotype was seen more than once but under ten times. The V and J genes are TRBV4-3 and TRBJ2-5, with D hard to call. V was trimmed by 0 bases and J by 5 bases, leaving 7 bases between them. The length of the CDR3 is 13 residues. Germline V gives CDR1 LGHNA, CDR2 YSLEER. The CDR3 bases are TGCGCCAGCAGCCAAGACCTGAGGGAGACCCAGTACTTC. Protein: CASSQDLRETQYF.

The V gene is TRBV7-8, the J gene TRBJ1-3; tentatively, D is TRBD1 (6 bases). The germline V gene has CDR1 SGHVS and CDR2 FQNEAQ. The CDR3 is 16 amino acids. The germline V and J ends were trimmed by 3 bases and 0 bases, with 12 bases remaining between them. CDR3 sequence: CASSLPVGASGNTIYF. The CDR3 region has the DNA TGTGCCAGCAGCTTGCCAGTGGGGGCCTCTGGAAACACCATATATTTT.

This clonotype was found a few times. The chain couples TRBV5-8 to TRBJ2-7; TRBD2 is a possible D gene (5 bases). The germline V gene encodes CDR1 SGHTS and CDR2 YDEGEE. V was trimmed by 1 base and J by 6 bases, leaving 14 bases between them. The CDR3 runs to 14 residues. As DNA, the CDR3 is TGTGCCAGCAGCTTGATGCGGGCTCTAGGCGAGCAGTACGTC. Its protein product is CASSLMRALGEQYV.

This clonotype was recorded at least ten times. The CDR3 is CASSAQAGGSYEQYF. In DNA form, the CDR3 reads TGTGCCAGCAGCGCCCAGGCGGGAGGGTCGTACGAGCAGTACTTC. This chain uses TRBV4-2 with TRBJ2-7; 9 bases map to TRBD2. The CDR3 consists of 15 residues. V dropped 5 bases and J dropped 4; count of bases not matched to a gene: 9. Per the germline V gene, CDR1 is LGHNA and CDR2 is YNFKEQ.

In its sample, this clonotype was seen many times. The chain couples TRBV29-1 to TRBJ2-1; a possible D gene is TRBD2 (5 bases). V lost 4 bases, J lost 7 bases, and 14 bases lay in between. Per germline, CDR1 SQVTM and CDR2 ANQGSEA. This CDR3 comprises 13 residues. Written as DNA, the CDR3 is TGCAGCGTTGGAGGGAGAACCCAAAATGAGCAGTTCTTC. As protein: CSVGGRTQNEQFF.

This clonotype was seen a few times. CDR3 nucleotide sequence: TGCAGCGTTGAGGTCAGGGGGAGGGCAGATACGCAGTATTTT. This gives the protein CSVEVRGRADTQYF. The chain is built from TRBV29-1 and TRBJ2-3; possibly TRBD1 or TRBD2 for D (7 bases each). Germline CDR1 is SQVTM and CDR2 is ANQGSEA. The CDR3 covers 14 residues. Trimming stripped 3 bases from V and 4 bases from J, with 14 bases between.

V gene TRBV29-1 combines with J gene TRBJ2-1, with a tentative D call TRBD1 (6 bases). The V end lost 5 bases, the J end lost 4 bases, and 12 bases lay between the germline ends. Germline-derived CDR1 and CDR2 are SQVTM and ANQGSEA. This CDR3 contains 13 residues. The CDR3 DNA reads as TGCAGCGTTTCAACAGGGCTGTACAATGAGCAGTTCTTC. It translates to CSVSTGLYNEQFF.